This T cell receptor beta chain was found in a study of control samples from healthy donors and cancer patients. TCRdb's table, derived via immunoSEQ multiplex PCR, lists solely in-frame clones and lacks some. The sample lists some 120,000 clones, 88% occurring once. This clone was recorded only once. Germline CDR1 and CDR2: SEHNR and FQNEAQ (reference sequence). V was cut by 8 bases and J by 6 bases, with 20 bases left in between. The CDR3 covers 15 residues. The sequencing input was blood. The receptor comes from an older woman in good health. This rearrangement joins TRBV7-9 to TRBJ2-1, with D hard to call. The CDR3 region is CASYPVTPTLNEQFF. The CDR3 DNA sequence: TGTGCCAGCTACCCCGTGACGCCGACTCTCAATGAGCAGTTCTTC.